In its sample, the clone carrying this T cell receptor beta chain was seen many times. The antigen remains unidentified. J lost 6 bases, V lost 1 base, and 9 bases had no gene match. This CDR3 has 15 amino acids. Germline V gene data show CDR1 as SGHVS and CDR2 as FNYEAQ. Amplification yielded TCR beta CDR3 regions, with RNA transcripts as the source. HTBI primers were used for first-round RT-PCR of the TCR CDR3. TCRdb ran MiXCR on the multiplex PCR reads and lists one entry per CDR3 protein. The table lists more than 45,000 distinct CDR3 sequences, roughly 50% of them singletons. The data derive from a study of T cells in Graves' hyperthyroidism and ophthalmopathy. General study points: Stable hyperthyroidism was separated from ophthalmopathy by a model based on 13 V-J features.

The sample taken for sequencing was blood. The source is a woman in her twenties or thirties with Graves' ophthalmopathy. This chain connects TRBV7-6 to TRBJ2-7; TRBD1 agrees at 7 bases. DNA of the CDR3: TGTGCCAGCAGCTTAGTTGGGGCAGGGGGTCCCGAGCAGTACTTC. Amino acid sequence: CASSLVGAGGPEQYF.